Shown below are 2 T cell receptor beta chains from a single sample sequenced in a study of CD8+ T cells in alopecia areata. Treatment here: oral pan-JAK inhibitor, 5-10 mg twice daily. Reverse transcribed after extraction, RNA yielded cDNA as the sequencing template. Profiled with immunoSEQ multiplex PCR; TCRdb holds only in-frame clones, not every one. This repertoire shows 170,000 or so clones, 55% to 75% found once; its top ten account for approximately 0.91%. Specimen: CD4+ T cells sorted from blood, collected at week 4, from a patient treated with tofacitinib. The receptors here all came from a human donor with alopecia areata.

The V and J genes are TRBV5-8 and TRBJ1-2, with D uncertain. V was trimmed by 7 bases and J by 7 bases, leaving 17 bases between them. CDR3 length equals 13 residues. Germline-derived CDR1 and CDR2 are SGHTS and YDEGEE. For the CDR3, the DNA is TGTGCCAGCGGTTCACGGATGTCGGGTGGCTACACCTTC. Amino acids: CASGSRMSGGYTF.

The CDR3 loop is CASRSGEDSPLHF. CDR3 in DNA: TGCGCCAGCAGATCGGGGGAAGATTCACCCCTCCACTTT. The chain joins TRBV10-1 to TRBJ1-6, with D maybe TRBD1 (5 bases). CDR3 length: 13 residues. V was cut by 6 bases and J by 8 bases, with 11 bases left in between. Germline CDR1 and CDR2: WNHNN and SYGVQD (reference sequence).